Listed below are T cell receptor beta chains from one sample, sequenced in a study of human T cells and chemical hapten exposure. MiXCR was run by TCRdb on the RACE reads, yielding one entry per CDR3 protein. The sample contains 300,000 to 350,000 distinct CDR3 sequences, 6% to 8.5% of which appear only once. Sequenced material: whole blood, taken in connection with sensitization to the hapten diphenylcyclopropenone (DPC). Receptors were obtained from a woman between 18 and 30 years old with alopecia areata. Some clones in this sample may be carry-over from other donors' samples. The CDR3 runs from the conserved cysteine through the conserved F or W. Each record gives: V gene, clone size, D gene, J gene, CDR3 protein, CDR3 DNA. D genes are given only for firm matches. Not every row has a clone size; where given, it reads once, few, many or a size class.

TRBV12-3/TRBV12-4	many	TRBD2	TRBJ2-1	CASSLMSGLANEQFF	TGTGCCAGCAGCTTAATGTCGGGACTAGCCAATGAGCAGTTCTTC
TRBV5-4	few	TRBD1	TRBJ2-3	CASSLDRGPDTQYF	TGTGCCAGCAGCTTGGACAGGGGACCAGATACGCAGTATTTT
TRBV7-9	many	-	TRBJ2-3	CASSLRLSTDTQYF	TGTGCCAGCAGCCTTCGATTGAGCACAGATACGCAGTATTTT
TRBV7-9	many	-	TRBJ2-3	CASSTRPSTDTQYF	TGTGCCAGCAGCACCCGCCCTAGCACAGATACGCAGTATTTT
TRBV29-1	many	TRBD2	TRBJ2-1	CSVWTSGGSNEQFF	TGCAGCGTTTGGACTAGCGGGGGCTCCAATGAGCAGTTCTTC
TRBV6-5	-	TRBD1	TRBJ1-1	CASTYDRVDTEAFF	TGTGCCAGCACCTACGACAGGGTAGACACTGAAGCTTTCTTT
TRBV14	few	TRBD1	TRBJ1-2	CASSRSPPTGLYGYTF	TGTGCCAGCAGCCGCTCACCCCCGACAGGGCTCTATGGCTACACCTTC
TRBV6-2/TRBV6-3	-	-	TRBJ2-3	CASSFLDTGTDTQYF	TGTGCCAGCAGTTTTCTGGACACTGGGACAGATACGCAGTATTTT
TRBV25-1	-	TRBD2	TRBJ2-7	CASSEYPGGYEQYF	TGTGCCAGCAGTGAATATCCGGGGGGCTACGAGCAGTACTTC
TRBV6-5	-	-	TRBJ2-3	CASSYSDRPSTDTQYF	TGTGCCAGCAGTTACTCGGACAGACCCTCCACAGATACGCAGTATTTT
TRBV12-3/TRBV12-4	many	TRBD1	TRBJ2-2	CASSLRDRGTGELFF	TGTGCCAGCAGTTTACGGGACAGGGGCACCGGGGAGCTGTTTTTT
TRBV12-3/TRBV12-4	-	-	TRBJ2-1	CASSSPGGPYEQFF	TGTGCCAGCAGCTCCCCAGGGGGGCCGTATGAGCAGTTCTTC
TRBV4-3	many	TRBD1	TRBJ2-1	CASSQVRDSNEQFF	TGCGCCAGCAGCCAAGTAAGGGACAGCAATGAGCAGTTCTTC
TRBV4-1	few	-	TRBJ1-3	CASRLEQDSPYLDIYF	TGCGCCAGCCGCCTGGAGCAGGACAGCCCTTACTTGGACATATATTTT
TRBV29-1	many	-	TRBJ2-7	CSVAHLPGTETKEQYF	TGCAGCGTTGCCCACCTCCCGGGAACTGAGACGAAGGAGCAGTACTTC
TRBV3-1	many	TRBD2	TRBJ2-3	CASSQGSGGPTDTQYF	TGTGCCAGCAGCCAAGGTAGCGGGGGGCCCACAGATACGCAGTATTTT
TRBV12-3/TRBV12-4	-	-	TRBJ1-6	CASSYTSNSPLHF	TGTGCCAGCAGTTACACGAGTAATTCACCCCTCCACTTT
TRBV18	few	-	TRBJ2-2	CASSPPANPGELFF	TGTGCCAGCTCACCACCAGCTAATCCCGGGGAGCTGTTTTTT
TRBV5-5	many	TRBD1	TRBJ2-6	CASSLVTGGASGANVLTF	TGTGCCAGCAGCTTGGTCACAGGGGGCGCATCTGGGGCCAACGTCCTGACTTTC
TRBV5-1	many	TRBD1	TRBJ2-6	CASSLAEQGVFSSGANVLTF	TGCGCCAGCAGCTTGGCCGAACAGGGGGTATTTTCCTCTGGGGCCAACGTCCTGACTTTC
TRBV7-2	many	-	TRBJ1-1	CASSPSGTNTEAFF	TGTGCCAGCAGCCCCTCCGGGACTAACACTGAAGCTTTCTTT
TRBV3-1	few	-	TRBJ2-5	CASSAGAEETQYF	TGTGCCAGCAGCGCCGGGGCCGAAGAGACCCAGTACTTC
TRBV5-6	many	TRBD2	TRBJ2-1	CASSSLAGGYNEQFF	TGTGCCAGCAGCTCACTAGCGGGGGGCTACAATGAGCAGTTCTTC
TRBV12-3/TRBV12-4	few	-	TRBJ2-1	CASIMELFYNEQFF	TGTGCCAGCATCATGGAGCTCTTCTACAATGAGCAGTTCTTC
TRBV2	many	-	TRBJ2-7	CAILTPQAPYEQYF	TGTGCCATCCTAACCCCTCAGGCACCCTACGAGCAGTACTTC
TRBV6-5	many	-	TRBJ1-1	CASRRGGTEAFF	TGTGCCAGCAGAAGGGGAGGGACTGAAGCTTTCTTT
TRBV6-5	few	TRBD1	TRBJ1-2	CASSTTGVYGYTF	TGTGCCAGCAGTACGACAGGGGTCTATGGCTACACCTTC
TRBV3-1	-	TRBD1	TRBJ2-3	CASSQFTGADTQYF	TGTGCCAGCAGCCAATTTACAGGGGCAGATACGCAGTATTTT
TRBV14	few	-	TRBJ2-5	CASSLREMGLRYQETQYF	TGTGCCAGCAGCCTAAGAGAAATGGGACTCCGGTACCAAGAGACCCAGTACTTC
TRBV4-1	many	-	TRBJ2-3	CASNHEASDTQYF	TGCGCCAGCAACCACGAGGCCTCAGATACGCAGTATTTT
TRBV20-1	many	TRBD2	TRBJ2-7	CSASRLSSGGDEQYF	TGCAGTGCTTCTAGATTGTCTAGCGGGGGGGACGAGCAGTACTTC
TRBV7-8	few	-	TRBJ2-7	CASSLDRSIALGEQYF	TGTGCCAGCAGCTTAGACCGTAGTATAGCCTTGGGCGAGCAGTACTTC
TRBV7-2	-	-	TRBJ1-2	CASSLVPGPTNYGYTF	TGTGCCAGCAGCTTAGTTCCGGGGCCCACTAACTATGGCTACACCTTC
TRBV6-6	-	-	TRBJ2-7	CASSPTGPTSEQYF	TGTGCCAGCAGTCCGACGGGGCCCACGAGCGAGCAGTACTTC
TRBV18	many	-	TRBJ1-2	CASSPRGADGYTF	TGTGCCAGCTCACCACGGGGGGCGGACGGCTACACCTTC
TRBV4-2	few	-	TRBJ2-2	CASSPALRGNTGELFF	TGTGCCAGCAGCCCGGCTTTGCGGGGAAACACCGGGGAGCTGTTTTTT
TRBV7-3	-	-	TRBJ2-1	CASSTKGGSSYNEQFF	TGTGCCAGCAGCACCAAGGGGGGTAGCTCCTACAATGAGCAGTTCTTC
TRBV20-1	few	-	TRBJ2-3	CSAFSVKGGDTQYF	TGCAGTGCCTTTAGCGTCAAAGGGGGAGATACGCAGTATTTT
TRBV12-3/TRBV12-4	-	TRBD1	TRBJ2-7	CDSRMTGPYEQYF	TGTGACAGCAGGATGACAGGGCCCTACGAGCAGTACTTC
TRBV6-2/TRBV6-3	many	-	TRBJ2-3	CASSSSRGRRDTQYF	TGTGCCAGCAGTTCGAGCAGAGGGAGACGAGATACGCAGTATTTT
TRBV12-3/TRBV12-4	-	TRBD1	TRBJ2-3	CASSYGTGGEYTQYF	TGTGCCAGCAGCTACGGGACAGGGGGAGAATATACGCAGTATTTT
TRBV7-2	few	TRBD2	TRBJ2-5	CASSLAGTSQETQYF	TGTGCCAGCAGCTTAGCGGGGACTAGCCAAGAGACCCAGTACTTC